This T cell receptor (beta chain) is from a study of shared T cell receptors in the human thymus. The ends were cut back, 2 bases at V and 8 bases at J, with 12 bases in the middle. Looked up from germline, CDR1 is LGHNA and CDR2 is YSLEER. This CDR3 region has 13 residues. The data were produced by immunoSEQ multiplex PCR, yet TCRdb's version contains in-frame clones alone and is incomplete. The repertoire holds 630,000 or so clones, around 87% seen once, with just under 0.0095% in the top ten. These records were also assigned to another study, of human thymus T cells. That report adds: Related research reported highly overlapping thymic repertoires among unrelated individuals.

The V and J genes are TRBV4-3 and TRBJ1-2; D is unresolved. This sequence originates from a boy under two years old with a congenital heart defect. Sequencing input: thymocytes. The CDR3 nucleotides read TGCGCCAGCAGCCAAATGCAGTTATCAGGCTACACCTTC. It is translated as CASSQMQLSGYTF.